One sample yielded the 32 T cell receptor beta chains listed below, sequenced in a study of T cells after yellow fever vaccination. TCRdb ran MiXCR on the 5' RACE reads and lists one entry per CDR3 protein. The table records some 150,000 distinct CDR3 sequences, around 10% of them present only once. The sample was CD8+ T cells sorted from PBMCs, taken 15 days after the yellow fever booster vaccination. The receptors originated from a man aged 18 to 30 who received the YFV17D yellow fever vaccine.

J is TRBJ2-7 and V is TRBV28; weak D call: TRBD2 (7 bases). This CDR3 is built from 16 residues. The germline gives CDR1 MDHEN, CDR2 SYDVKM. Trimming pared 5 bases from V and 3 bases from J, leaving 20 bases between. The CDR3 spells CASSDLSGGRGYEQYV. CDR3 DNA: TGTGCCAGCAGTGATCTTTCGGGGGGCCGGGGCTACGAGCAGTACGTC.

The chain employs TRBV15 and TRBJ2-1; D is possibly TRBD1 (5 bases). CDR1 is LNHNV and CDR2 is YYDKDF in the germline V gene (reference sequence). CDR3 length equals 14 residues. The V gene lost 3 bases and the J gene lost 8 bases, with 14 bases spanning the gap. This CDR3 reads CATSSFLRVDEQFF. The CDR3 DNA reads TGTGCCACCAGCAGCTTCCTCAGGGTCGATGAGCAGTTCTTC.

This clonotype appeared a few times. The chain is built from TRBV7-6 and TRBJ2-1; 11 bases agree with TRBD2. The CDR3 totals 15 residues. The V gene end was trimmed by 2 bases and the J gene end by 5 bases; junction bases not matched to a gene: 2. Germline V gene sequence: CDR1 SGHVS, CDR2 FNYEAQ. CDR3 DNA sequence: TGTGCCAGCAGCTTACCGACTAGCGGGGACAATGAGCAGTTCTTC. Translated, it gives CASSLPTSGDNEQFF.

The gene calls are TRBV27 and TRBJ1-1; possibly TRBD1 for D (5 bases). This CDR3 comprises 12 residues. From germline, CDR1 is MNHEY and CDR2 SMNVEV (reference sequence). The V end lost 9 bases, the J end lost 10 bases, and 18 bases lay between the germline ends. The CDR3 is CASGGLPRVAFF. The CDR3 DNA reads as TGTGCCAGTGGGGGACTCCCAAGGGTAGCTTTCTTT.

V usage is TRBV7-9 and J usage is TRBJ2-1; tentatively, D is TRBD2 (6 bases). The V end was cut by 4 bases, the J end by 3 bases, with 16 bases between. This CDR3 has 16 amino acids. CDR1 is SEHNR, CDR2 FQNEAQ, per germline (reference sequence). CDR3 region: CASSYRSRLDYNEQFF. CDR3 sequence (DNA): TGTGCCAGCAGCTACCGCTCAAGACTAGACTACAATGAGCAGTTCTTC.

This clonotype occurred once. The chain couples TRBV4-3 to TRBJ2-7; TRBD2 agrees at 12 bases. The length of the CDR3 is 15 residues. Germline CDR1 is LGHNA and CDR2 is YSLEER. V lost 2 bases to trimming and J lost 4 bases; unmatched junction nucleotides: 3. This CDR3 reads CASSQRLAGEYEQYF. DNA for the CDR3: TGCGCCAGCAGCCAAAGACTAGCGGGGGAGTACGAGCAGTACTTC.

This clonotype came up a few times. The CDR3 coding sequence is TGTGCCGGGGGGGACGGCTGGAATGCTGGCTACACCTTC. Its translation is CAGGDGWNAGYTF. J is TRBJ1-2 and V is TRBV7-9, with a weak D call TRBD1 (5 bases). The CDR3 has 13 amino acids. The germline V gene encodes CDR1 SEHNR and CDR2 FQNEAQ (reference sequence). V lost 11 bases to trimming and J lost 7 bases, with 20 bases between them.

This clonotype was detected ten times or more. The rearrangement joins TRBV11-2 to TRBJ2-1, with 14 nucleotides matching TRBD2. Germline CDR1 is SGHAT and CDR2 is FQNNGV. This CDR3 is built from 15 residues. V lost 5 bases and J lost 7; bases outside the gene matches: 4. The CDR3 spells CASSPWTSGGNEQFF. The CDR3 region has the DNA TGTGCCAGCAGCCCCTGGACTAGCGGGGGGAATGAGCAGTTCTTC.

This clonotype was seen more than once but under ten times. The V and J genes are TRBV12-3 or TRBV12-4 and TRBJ2-6; D unclear. V was shortened by 3 bases and J by 0 bases, with 6 bases between the two germline ends. The CDR3 length is 15 residues. In DNA, the CDR3 is TGTGCCAGCAGTTTTACGAGCTCTGGGGCCAACGTCCTGACTTTC. It is translated as CASSFTSSGANVLTF.

In this sample, this clonotype turned up a few times. The chain employs TRBV6-2 or TRBV6-3 and TRBJ2-7; perhaps TRBD2 as D (5 bases). Germline V CDR1 and CDR2: MNHEY, SVGEGT. This CDR3 spans 13 amino acids. The V and J ends lost 6 bases and 4 bases respectively, with 13 bases between them. The CDR3 is CASRAAGPYEQYV. The CDR3 region has the DNA TGTGCCAGCAGAGCGGCAGGACCGTACGAGCAGTACGTC.

This clonotype came up a few times. This rearrangement joins TRBV20-1 to TRBJ1-5, with unresolved D. The CDR3 has 11 amino acids. Germline V lookup: CDR1 DFQATT, CDR2 SNEGSKA (reference sequence). Trimming left V 7 bases short and J 1 base short, with 5 bases between. The CDR3 coding sequence is TGCAGTGGAGGAAGCAATCAGCCCCAGCATTTT. Translation: CSGGSNQPQHF.

This chain links TRBV27 with TRBJ1-1, with D perhaps matching TRBD1 (5 bases). The CDR3 is made up of 13 amino acids. V dropped 5 bases and J dropped 0 bases, with 7 bases sitting between them. The germline gives CDR1 MNHEY, CDR2 SMNVEV (reference sequence). DNA of the CDR3: TGTGCCAGCAGTCTGACAGTGAACACTGAAGCTTTCTTT. Protein: CASSLTVNTEAFF.

V is TRBV20-1 and J is TRBJ2-7; D is tentatively TRBD1 or TRBD2 (5 bases each). The germline V and J ends were trimmed by 0 bases and 7 bases, with 13 bases remaining between them. CDR3 length: 13 amino acids. Germline V gene sequence: CDR1 DFQATT, CDR2 SNEGSKA (reference sequence). CDR3 sequence reads: CSARDEGFGEQYV. The CDR3 region has the DNA TGCAGTGCTAGAGACGAGGGGTTCGGGGAGCAGTACGTC.

This chain links TRBV5-1 with TRBJ2-1, with 9 nucleotides matching TRBD2. After removal of 6 bases from V and 2 bases from J, the junction contained 9 bases not matched to a gene. Germline CDR1 is SGHRS and CDR2 is YFSETQ. The CDR3 covers 16 residues. The CDR3 here is CASTPTGTSTYNEQFF. The CDR3 region has the DNA TGCGCCAGCACACCCACCGGGACTAGCACCTACAATGAGCAGTTCTTC.

The rearrangement links TRBV12-3 or TRBV12-4 to TRBJ1-2, with 8 bases fitting TRBD1. J gave up 5 bases and V 3 bases, and 14 bases lay outside the gene matches. This CDR3 region has 17 residues. The CDR3 here is CASSFSDRGVIMYGYTF. The DNA for the CDR3 is TGTGCCAGCAGTTTCAGTGACAGGGGCGTCATTATGTATGGCTACACCTTC.

The sample holds many counts of this clonotype. The J gene is TRBJ2-1, the V gene TRBV29-1; D is unresolved. The length of the CDR3 is 12 residues. CDR1 and CDR2 from the germline V gene are SQVTM and ANQGSEA. Trimming took off 2 bases at V and 7 bases at J, with 9 bases between the two ends. The CDR3 nucleotides read TGCAGCGTTGAAAGGAACAAGAATGAGCAGTTCTTC. This sequence encodes CSVERNKNEQFF.

This clonotype was recorded many times. This sequence joins TRBV20-1 and TRBJ2-3; TRBD2 aligns across 9 bases. Germline loops: CDR1 DFQATT, CDR2 SNEGSKA (reference sequence). J was trimmed by 5 bases and V by 0 bases; bases with no gene match: 6. The CDR3 is made up of 15 amino acids. The CDR3: CSARERTSAGDTQYF. CDR3 DNA sequence: TGCAGTGCTAGAGAAAGGACTAGCGCGGGAGATACGCAGTATTTT.

This clonotype was observed at least ten times. The chain carries TRBV12-3 or TRBV12-4 and TRBJ2-1; D unclear. CDR3 size: 12 residues. Trimming took off 8 bases at V and 12 bases at J, with 17 bases between the two ends. CDR3 loop: CASQGWPPGQFF. CDR3 in DNA: TGTGCCAGCCAAGGTTGGCCACCGGGGCAGTTCTTC.

The CDR3 loop is CASSPAGTSTDTQYF. The CDR3 DNA follows: TGTGCCAGCAGTCCCGCAGGCACTAGCACAGATACGCAGTATTTT. The chain is built from TRBV27 and TRBJ2-3; no clear D gene. V was pared by 5 bases and J by 0 bases, with 12 bases between. This CDR3 region has 15 residues. Germline lookup yields CDR1 MNHEY and CDR2 SMNVEV (reference sequence).

This clonotype was counted only a few times. The chain combines TRBV6-5 with TRBJ1-1, with 10 bases identical to TRBD1. V lost 6 bases to trimming and J lost 4 bases; unmatched junction nucleotides: 8. Germline lookup yields CDR1 MNHEY and CDR2 SVGAGI. The length of the CDR3 is 15 residues. CDR3 protein: CASSQLRTGGTEAFF. The CDR3 bases are TGTGCCAGCAGCCAATTACGGACAGGGGGCACTGAAGCTTTCTTT.

This clonotype was detected a few times. The genes are TRBV7-9 and TRBJ2-2; D uncertain. V shed 3 bases and J shed 4 bases, with 12 bases lying between them. The CDR3 has 15 amino acids. Germline loops: CDR1 SEHNR, CDR2 FQNEAQ (reference sequence). DNA of the CDR3: TGTGCCAGCAGCTTGGACGCCTCGGTCACCGGGGAGCTGTTTTTT. Translating gives CASSLDASVTGELFF.

This clonotype was counted between two and nine times. The chain employs TRBV7-9 and TRBJ1-1, with a possible D match to TRBD1 (6 bases). CDR3 length: 15 amino acids. Germline V gene lookup returns CDR1 SEHNR and CDR2 FQNEAQ (reference sequence). V was cut by 5 bases and J by 1 base, with 14 bases left in between. As DNA, the CDR3 is TGTGCCAGCAGCCGCCTGGGGGGCGAGAACACTGAAGCTTTCTTT. Its translation is CASSRLGGENTEAFF.

As DNA, the CDR3 is TGCGCCAGCAGCCAAGTTGAAGGGGGTGCCTATGGCTACACCTTC. Protein sequence: CASSQVEGGAYGYTF. V is TRBV4-3 and J is TRBJ1-2, with a possible D match to TRBD1 (6 bases). V gave up 1 base and J gave up 4 bases, with 13 bases separating them. The CDR3 runs to 15 residues. Germline CDR1 LGHNA, CDR2 YSLEER.

This clonotype was observed a few times. In DNA, the CDR3 is TGTGCCAGCAGTTTTTCGGAGACCCAGTACTTC. It codes for CASSFSETQYF. The chain links TRBV12-3 or TRBV12-4 to TRBJ2-5, with no clear D. The ends were cut back, 3 bases at V and 5 bases at J, with 4 bases in the middle. This CDR3 is 11 amino acids long.

The rearrangement links TRBV2 to TRBJ2-3, with 7 bases that match TRBD2. V lost 10 bases and J lost 1; bases outside the gene matches: 5. Germline-derived CDR1 and CDR2 are SNHLY and FYNNEI. The CDR3 runs to 13 residues. The CDR3 nucleotides read TGTGCCATCCAACGGGAGGGCACAGATACGCAGTATTTT. It is translated as CAIQREGTDTQYF.

The chain carries TRBV6-4 and TRBJ2-7; 13 bases are shared with TRBD2. The J segment lost 5 bases and the V segment lost 4 bases, leaving 8 bases of the junction unmatched. The V gene's germline CDR1 is MRHNA and CDR2 SNTAGT. The CDR3 has 16 residues. This chain's CDR3 is CASSATSGGEVDEQYF. The DNA for the CDR3 is TGTGCCAGCAGTGCTACTAGCGGGGGGGAAGTGGACGAGCAGTACTTC.

The sample holds a few counts of this clonotype. The chain carries TRBV6-6 and TRBJ2-1; maybe TRBD2 (5 bases). V dropped 7 bases and J dropped 1 base, with 14 bases sitting between them. CDR3 size: 15 residues. Germline V gene lookup returns CDR1 MNHNY and CDR2 SVGAGI (reference sequence). CDR3 nucleotides: TGTGCCAGCACAACCGGGCTAGCATCCTACAATGAGCAGTTCTTC. Translating gives CASTTGLASYNEQFF.

This chain links TRBV6-5 with TRBJ1-5; D not resolved. V lost 6 bases to trimming and J lost 7 bases, with 19 bases between them. Germline CDR1 and CDR2: MNHEY and SVGAGI. The CDR3 is 15 residues long. The CDR3 bases are TGTGCCAGCAGCCCTACTTTACGGACGGGGCAGCCCCAGCATTTT. It codes for CASSPTLRTGQPQHF.

In this sample, this clonotype turned up a few times. The J gene is TRBJ2-1, the V gene TRBV29-1; D uncertain. Trimming took 7 bases from V and 2 from J, leaving 12 bases between them. The CDR3 runs to 13 residues. Germline values: CDR1 SQVTM, CDR2 ANQGSEA. This chain's CDR3 is CSALENTYNEQFF. CDR3 nucleotide sequence: TGCAGCGCCTTAGAGAACACCTACAATGAGCAGTTCTTC.

This clonotype was seen a few times. V is TRBV7-2 and J is TRBJ1-4; no clear D. The CDR3 consists of 16 residues. Trimming stripped 2 bases from V and 11 bases from J, with 21 bases between. Germline V gene data show CDR1 as SGHTA and CDR2 as FQGNSA. The CDR3: CASSLSRQASLGKLFF. DNA of the CDR3: TGTGCCAGCAGCTTAAGTCGGCAGGCCAGTCTGGGGAAACTGTTTTTT.

The chain links TRBV4-3 to TRBJ2-5, with 7 nucleotides matching TRBD1. Germline CDR1 and CDR2: LGHNA and YSLEER. V lost 1 base and J lost 3; bases outside the gene matches: 2. The CDR3 has 14 amino acids. CDR3 sequence (DNA): TGCGCCAGCAGCCAAGGGCAGGGGGAAGAGACCCAGTACTTC. This encodes CASSQGQGEETQYF.

This clonotype was recorded a few times. The chain combines TRBV4-1 with TRBJ2-7, with 7 bases aligning to TRBD1. Germline V gives CDR1 MGHRA, CDR2 YSYEKL. The length of the CDR3 is 16 residues. After removal of 1 base from V and 1 base from J, the junction contained 7 bases not matched to a gene. CDR3 residues: CASSQGTGVESYEQYF. In nucleotides, the CDR3 is TGCGCCAGCAGCCAAGGTACAGGGGTAGAATCCTACGAGCAGTACTTC.